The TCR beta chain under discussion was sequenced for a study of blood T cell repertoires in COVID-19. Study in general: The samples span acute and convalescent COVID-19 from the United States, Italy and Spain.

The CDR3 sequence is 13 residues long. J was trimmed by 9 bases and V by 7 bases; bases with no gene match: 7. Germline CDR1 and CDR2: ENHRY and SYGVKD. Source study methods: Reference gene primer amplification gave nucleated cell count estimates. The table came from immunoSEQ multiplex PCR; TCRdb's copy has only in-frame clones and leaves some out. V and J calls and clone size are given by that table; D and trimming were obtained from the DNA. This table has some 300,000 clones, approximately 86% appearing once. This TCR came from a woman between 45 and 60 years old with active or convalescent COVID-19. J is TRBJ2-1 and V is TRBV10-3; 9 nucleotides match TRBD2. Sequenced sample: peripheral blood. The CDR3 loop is CAIMGREGLEQFF. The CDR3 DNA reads TGTGCCATCATGGGGCGGGAGGGCCTTGAGCAGTTCTTC.